In its sample, the clone carrying this T cell receptor (beta chain) was seen a few times. Its antigen is still unknown. This sample was taken from a study of CD8 T cells in ankylosing spondylitis. The study, taken as a whole, reports: Ankylosing spondylitis blood seemed to carry a telltale TCR beta motif made of several highly homologous variants.

Trimming took 2 bases from V and 0 from J, leaving 14 bases between them. The CDR3 spans 16 residues. Looked up from germline, CDR1 is SGHTA and CDR2 is FQGNSA. Making the TCR beta libraries involved quantitative 5'-RACE with molecular barcodes. TCRdb re-analysed the 5' RACE reads in MiXCR, keeping a single row per CDR3 protein. The sample lists around 890,000 distinct CDR3 sequences; 10% to 15% were seen once. This receptor was identified in a male donor with ankylosing spondylitis. This chain connects TRBV7-2 to TRBJ2-7; D is unclear. The source material was blood, either unsorted or a sorted T cell fraction (not recorded which). In DNA form, the CDR3 reads TGTGCCAGCAGCTTAAACATCAAAAGTTACTCCTACGAGCAGTACTTC. This gives the protein CASSLNIKSYSYEQYF. The whole variable domain, remainder taken from reference TRBV7-2 and TRBJ2-7, is GAGVSQSPSNKVTEKGKDVELRCDPISGHTALYWYRQSLGQGLEFLIYFQGNSAPDKSGLPSDRFSAERTGGSVSTLTIQRTQQEDSAVYLCASSLNIKSYSYEQYFGPGTRLTVT.